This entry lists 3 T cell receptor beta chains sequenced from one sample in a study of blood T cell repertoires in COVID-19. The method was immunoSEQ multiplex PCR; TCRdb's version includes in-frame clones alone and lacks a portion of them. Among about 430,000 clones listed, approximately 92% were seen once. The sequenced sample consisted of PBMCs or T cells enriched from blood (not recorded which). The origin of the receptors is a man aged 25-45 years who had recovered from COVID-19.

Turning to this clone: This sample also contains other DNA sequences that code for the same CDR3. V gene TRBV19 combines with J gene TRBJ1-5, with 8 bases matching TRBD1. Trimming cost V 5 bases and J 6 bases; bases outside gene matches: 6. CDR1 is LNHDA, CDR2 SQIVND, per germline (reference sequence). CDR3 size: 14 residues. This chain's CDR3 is CASSGTGGGQPQHF. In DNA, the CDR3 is TGTGCCAGTAGTGGAACAGGGGGAGGTCAGCCCCAGCATTTT.

The CDR3 loop is CASSLAGGSSYGYTF. The CDR3 DNA is TGTGCCAGCAGCTTAGCCGGGGGGAGTTCCTATGGCTACACCTTC. This chain joins TRBV7-9 and TRBJ1-2, with D possibly matching TRBD1 (5 bases). This CDR3 is 15 amino acids long. Germline V gene lookup returns CDR1 SEHNR and CDR2 FQNEAQ (reference sequence). Deletions cut 0 bases from V and 4 bases from J, with 12 bases between.

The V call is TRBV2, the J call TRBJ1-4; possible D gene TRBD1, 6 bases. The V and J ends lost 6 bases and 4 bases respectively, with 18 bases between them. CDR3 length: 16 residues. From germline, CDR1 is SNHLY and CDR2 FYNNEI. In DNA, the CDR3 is TGTGCCAGCAGGGCTACAGGGTCGGGCTTTAATGAAAAACTGTTTTTT. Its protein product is CASRATGSGFNEKLFF.